This record looks at one T cell receptor beta chain sequence and its context. The data derive from a study of regulatory T cells in long-lasting Graves disease. Per the germline V gene, CDR1 is DFQATT and CDR2 is SNEGSKA (reference sequence). The CDR3 is made up of 14 amino acids. Losses at the gene ends were 2 bases for V and 5 bases for J; bases not matched to a gene: 5. The sample's time point: persistent/refractory GD, antithyroid drugs over 5 years with positive TRAb. Making the TCR library involved RNA that had been extracted from PBMCs. With iRepertoire HTBI primers and Arm-PCR of CDR3 regions, TCR beta libraries were built. TCRdb called the multiplex PCR reads again in MiXCR, with one record for every CDR3 protein. Here the sample spans 400,000 to 500,000 distinct CDR3 sequences, roughly 23% being singletons.

This clonotype was obtained from a female donor with Graves disease. This chain joins TRBV20-1 and TRBJ2-5, with 10 bases identical to TRBD2. Source: peripheral blood mononuclear cells (PBMCs), taken when the disease was refractory, from a patient treated with antithyroid drugs. The CDR3 reads CSARYGTSVETQYF. The CDR3 nucleotides read TGCAGTGCTAGATACGGGACTAGCGTGGAGACCCAGTACTTC.